Following are 21 T cell receptor beta chains from one sample sequenced in a study of blood T cell repertoires in COVID-19. Profiled with immunoSEQ multiplex PCR; TCRdb holds only in-frame clones, not every one. The sample contains about 140,000 clones, roughly 81% of which appear only once. Material: PBMCs or T cells enriched from blood (not recorded which). These TCRs come from a woman in her 50s with acute COVID-19.

The chain uses TRBV27 and TRBJ1-1; 8 bases match TRBD1. CDR1 is MNHEY, CDR2 SMNVEV, per germline (reference sequence). This CDR3 spans 14 amino acids. V lost 6 bases and J lost 2; bases outside the gene matches: 5. CDR3 nucleotide sequence: TGTGCCAGCAGCAGGGGGCAATCTAACACTGAAGCTTTCTTT. Encoded protein: CASSRGQSNTEAFF.

This clone appeared a single time. The chain links TRBV4-3 to TRBJ2-5; weak D call: TRBD2 (6 bases). The CDR3 extends over 16 amino acids. The V end was cut by 0 bases, the J end by 1 base, with 12 bases between. The germline V gene encodes CDR1 LGHNA and CDR2 YSLEER. Here the CDR3 reads CASSQDGFGSQETQYF. The CDR3 nucleotides are TGCGCCAGCAGCCAAGACGGCTTCGGGAGCCAAGAGACCCAGTACTTC.

V usage is TRBV7-8 and J usage is TRBJ1-2; D not resolved. Germline CDR1 and CDR2: SGHVS and FQNEAQ. Trimming cost V 3 bases and J 8 bases, with 13 bases left between them. This CDR3 contains 13 residues. The DNA of the CDR3 is TGTGCCAGCAGCTTGAGGATGACGAGGGGCTACACCTTC. This codes for CASSLRMTRGYTF.

This chain connects TRBV7-8 to TRBJ2-7, with 10 bases matching TRBD2. The CDR3 consists of 14 residues. V shed 4 bases, J shed 4 bases, and the junction held 4 bases outside the gene matches. CDR1 is SGHVS, CDR2 FQNEAQ, per germline. In DNA, the CDR3 is TGTGCCAGCAGCTATCTAGCGGGAGAATACGAGCAGTACTTC. Translation gives CASSYLAGEYEQYF.

This chain connects TRBV27 to TRBJ1-1; 7 bases are a match to TRBD1. This CDR3 is built from 13 residues. V gave up 6 bases and J gave up 4 bases; unmatched junction bases: 5. Germline V CDR1 and CDR2: MNHEY, SMNVEV (reference sequence). CDR3 region: CASRRTGVTEAFF. The CDR3 bases are TGTGCCAGCAGACGTACAGGGGTCACTGAAGCTTTCTTT.

The chain couples TRBV4-3 to TRBJ2-7, with D possibly being TRBD2 (6 bases). The germline gives CDR1 LGHNA, CDR2 YSLEER. The CDR3 consists of 15 residues. Trimming pared 1 base from V and 0 bases from J, leaving 10 bases between. DNA for the CDR3: TGCGCCAGCAGCCAAGTTGAGGGACTCTCCTACGAGCAGTACTTC. This sequence encodes CASSQVEGLSYEQYF.

The rearrangement uses TRBV3-1 (or the pseudogene TRBV3-2) and TRBJ2-7; TRBD2 is a possible D gene (5 bases). Trimming removed 0 bases from V and 3 bases from J, with 12 bases in between. This CDR3 spans 15 amino acids. The germline gives CDR1 LGHDT, CDR2 YNNKEL (reference sequence). DNA for the CDR3: TGTGCCAGCAGCCAAGATTGGCAGCGGAACTACGAGCAGTACTTC. It translates to CASSQDWQRNYEQYF.

This clone was counted ten times or more. The chain has TRBV7-8 and TRBJ2-7, with 9 bases that match TRBD2. Germline CDR1 SGHVS, CDR2 FQNEAQ. CDR3 length: 15 amino acids. The V gene end was trimmed by 5 bases and the J gene end by 3 bases; junction bases not matched to a gene: 8. The CDR3 region has the DNA TGTGCCAGCAGCCCCCGGACTAGCGTGAACTACGAGCAGTACTTC. Translation gives CASSPRTSVNYEQYF.

At least ten counts were recorded for this clone. This chain connects TRBV19 to TRBJ1-2, with TRBD1 matching over 7 bases. The CDR3 contains 15 residues. V shed 4 bases and J 4 bases; nucleotides not matched to a gene: 9. The V gene's germline CDR1 is LNHDA and CDR2 SQIVND (reference sequence). CDR3: CASSNPGGRPYGYTF. CDR3 DNA sequence: TGTGCCAGTAGTAACCCAGGGGGACGCCCCTATGGCTACACCTTC.

The J gene is TRBJ1-6, the V gene TRBV4-3; 7 nucleotides agree with TRBD1. V was pared by 1 base and J by 7 bases, with 10 bases of the junction left unmatched. The V gene's germline CDR1 is LGHNA and CDR2 YSLEER. This CDR3 region has 17 residues. Here the CDR3 DNA reads TGCGCCAGCAGCCAAGGGGCAGGGGGTCCGCGGAATTCACCCCTCCACTTT. It specifies CASSQGAGGPRNSPLHF.

This clone was counted only a few times. The chain recombines TRBV15 with TRBJ1-1, with D tentatively TRBD1 (5 bases). The CDR3 consists of 12 residues. Germline V CDR1 and CDR2: LNHNV, YYDKDF (reference sequence). V was cut by 5 bases and J by 7 bases, with 11 bases left in between. CDR3 coding DNA: TGTGCCACCAGCGAAATAGACAGTGAAGCTTTCTTT. Protein sequence: CATSEIDSEAFF.

This chain uses TRBV4-1 with TRBJ2-7; 11 bases map to TRBD2. The germline V gene encodes CDR1 MGHRA and CDR2 YSYEKL. With 5 bases clipped from V and 2 bases from J, the junction kept 5 bases outside the gene matches. This CDR3 is 15 amino acids long. The CDR3 is CASSLTSGETYEQYF. CDR3 nucleotides: TGCGCCAGCAGCTTGACTAGCGGGGAAACCTACGAGCAGTACTTC.

The chain employs TRBV19 and TRBJ1-5, with a tentative D call TRBD1 (5 bases). Between the trimmed V and J ends, which lost 6 bases and 3 bases, there was a span of 15 bases. The CDR3 is 15 residues long. Germline lookup yields CDR1 LNHDA and CDR2 SQIVND (reference sequence). The CDR3 coding sequence is TGTGCCAGTAGACGAACCGGGGGTTACAATCAGCCCCAGCATTTT. Protein sequence: CASRRTGGYNQPQHF.

V and J are TRBV28 and TRBJ1-1; D perhaps matches TRBD1 (6 bases). V was trimmed by 4 bases and J by 6 bases, leaving 9 bases between them. The CDR3 is made up of 12 amino acids. Germline CDR1 MDHEN, CDR2 SYDVKM. The CDR3 region has the DNA TGTGCCAGCAGTTCAAACAGGGCTGAAGCTTTCTTT. Encoded protein: CASSSNRAEAFF. Using reference TRBV28 and TRBJ1-1 for the parts outside the CDR3, the full variable domain is DVKVTQSSRYLVKRTGEKVFLECVQDMDHENMFWYRQDPGLGLRLIYFSYDVKMKEKGDIPEGYSVSREKKERFSLILESASTNQTSMYLCASSSNRAEAFFGQGTRLTVV.

The V and J genes are TRBV7-6 and TRBJ2-7; a weak D match, TRBD1 (6 bases). Germline V gives CDR1 SGHVS, CDR2 FNYEAQ. CDR3 size: 15 residues. V was trimmed by 1 base and J by 3 bases, leaving 13 bases between them. Here the CDR3 reads CASSLDGAGVYEQYF. In nucleotides, the CDR3 is TGTGCCAGCAGCTTAGACGGCGCAGGGGTCTACGAGCAGTACTTC.

The chain combines TRBV10-2 with TRBJ2-1; 11 bases match TRBD2. The CDR3 totals 14 residues. The ends lost 9 bases at V and 7 bases at J; junction bases unmatched: 8. Germline assignment: CDR1 WSHSY and CDR2 SAAADI. CDR3 in DNA: TGCGCCAGTAAGGACATAGCGGGAGGGAATGAGCAGTTCTTC. Its translation: CASKDIAGGNEQFF.

The CDR3 DNA reads TGCGCCAGCAGCCAACCCGGAAGGGGTCCACGGGGCTACACCTTC. Amino acids: CASSQPGRGPRGYTF. The chain links TRBV4-1 to TRBJ1-2, with D tentatively TRBD1 (5 bases). CDR3 length equals 15 residues. Per the germline V gene, CDR1 is MGHRA and CDR2 is YSYEKL. V lost 2 bases and J lost 8, with 18 bases in between.

In its sample, this clone was seen once. V usage is TRBV5-8 and J usage is TRBJ2-3; D possibly corresponds to TRBD1 (5 bases). Trimming took off 3 bases at V and 6 bases at J, with 14 bases between the two ends. This CDR3 is built from 14 residues. Per the germline V gene, CDR1 is SGHTS and CDR2 is YDEGEE. CDR3 in amino acids: CASSSMRTTDTQYF. The CDR3 nucleotides read TGTGCCAGCAGCTCTATGCGGACAACCGATACGCAGTATTTT.

The J gene is TRBJ2-1, the V gene TRBV5-1; TRBD2 agrees at 7 bases. This CDR3 contains 16 residues. Germline V CDR1 and CDR2: SGHRS, YFSETQ. V was pared by 4 bases and J by 6 bases, with 13 bases of the junction left unmatched. In DNA, the CDR3 is TGCGCCAGCAGCGTCTCGTGGGCGGGAGCGTCCAATGAGCAGTTCTTC. It specifies CASSVSWAGASNEQFF.

This sequence joins TRBV18 and TRBJ2-1; the match to TRBD2 covers 11 bases. Per the germline V gene, CDR1 is KGHSH and CDR2 is LQKENI. The CDR3 runs to 15 residues. V shed 3 bases, J shed 2 bases, and the junction held 0 bases outside the gene matches. CDR3 amino acids: CASSPTSGAYNEQFF. The CDR3 region has the DNA TGTGCCAGCTCACCGACTAGCGGGGCCTACAATGAGCAGTTCTTC.

The chain is built from TRBV30 and TRBJ2-7; 8 nucleotides line up with TRBD2. CDR1 is GTSNPN, CDR2 SVGIG, per germline (reference sequence). The CDR3 is made up of 14 amino acids. With V trimmed by 3 bases and J by 1 base, 5 bases remained unmatched. The CDR3 is CAWRRREASYEQYF. In DNA, the CDR3 is TGTGCCTGGAGACGGCGGGAGGCGTCCTACGAGCAGTACTTC.